The 16 T cell receptor beta chains listed next were all sequenced from one sample in a study of CD8 T cells in ankylosing spondylitis. Study-wide findings and caveats: What appeared characteristic of ankylosing spondylitis blood was a TCR beta motif of eight highly homologous variants.

TCRdb recomputed calls from the 5' RACE reads with MiXCR, one row per CDR3 protein. The sample yields more than 400,000 distinct CDR3 sequences, 5.3% seen once. These TCRs' antigens remain unknown. Sequenced input: blood, either unsorted or a sorted T cell fraction (not recorded which). The receptors were sampled from a male donor with ankylosing spondylitis.

A note on this clonotype: Being one base from a much bigger clone, this may be a read error. V is TRBV27 and J is TRBJ2-1, with 7 bases lining up with TRBD2. CDR3 length: 17 residues. V lost 5 bases and J lost 6; bases outside the gene matches: 16. Germline V gene sequence: CDR1 MNHEY, CDR2 SMNVEV (reference sequence). As DNA, the CDR3 is TGTGCCAGCAGTCCCGGCTGGGGGGGGAGGTACGGCAATGAGCAGTTCTTC. Amino acids: CASSPGWGGRYGNEQFF.

Of note for this clonotype: Possible read error: a much larger clone is one base away. The genes are TRBV29-1 and TRBJ2-1, with 7 bases lining up with TRBD2. The V gene's germline CDR1 is SQVTM and CDR2 ANQGSEA. CDR3 length: 14 residues. DNA of the CDR3: TGCGGGGGTTACCCGGGAGGAGGATCCAATGAGCAGTTCTTC. Protein product: CGGYPGGGSNEQFF.

In this sample, this clonotype turned up many times. V and J are TRBV11-1 and TRBJ2-3, with a tentative D call TRBD2 (6 bases). Germline assignment: CDR1 SGHAT and CDR2 FQDESV (reference sequence). The CDR3 is 17 residues long. V shed 2 bases and J shed 4 bases, with 19 bases lying between them. The DNA for the CDR3 is TGTGCCAGCAGCTTATGGAGCGGGTCAACCTTCCCAGATACGCAGTATTTT. As protein: CASSLWSGSTFPDTQYF.

The V gene is TRBV6-2 or TRBV6-3, the J gene TRBJ2-6; no clear D. V was clipped by 2 bases and J by 4 bases, with 9 bases between them. This CDR3 has 15 residues. Germline CDR1 reads MNHEY; CDR2 reads SVGEGT. The CDR3 nucleotides are TGTGCCAGCAGTTACCCCCGCGCCGGGGCCAACGTCCTGACTTTC. It encodes CASSYPRAGANVLTF.

This clonotype was found many times. This chain links TRBV12-3 or TRBV12-4 with TRBJ1-2; D remains ambiguous. There are 13 residues in the CDR3. V was shortened by 7 bases and J by 7 bases, with 16 bases between the two germline ends. This chain's CDR3 is CASTLGISGGYTF. The CDR3 coding sequence is TGTGCCAGCACTCTTGGGATTTCCGGTGGCTACACCTTC.

This clonotype was seen at least ten times. The chain has TRBV7-9 and TRBJ1-2, with 7 bases identical to TRBD1. Per the germline V gene, CDR1 is SEHNR and CDR2 is FQNEAQ (reference sequence). This CDR3 has 15 amino acids. V was pared by 4 bases and J by 3 bases, with 8 bases of the junction left unmatched. The CDR3 loop reads CASSSQGYRDYGYTF. DNA for the CDR3: TGTGCCAGCAGCTCACAGGGGTATCGCGACTATGGCTACACCTTC.

Ten or more counts support this clonotype. The CDR3 bases are TGTGCCAGCAGCCGAGGGATCCACGGGATCAACTATGGCTACACCTTC. It yields the protein CASSRGIHGINYGYTF. The chain employs TRBV7-9 and TRBJ1-2, with no clear D. Trimming shortened V by 5 bases and J by 2 bases, and 18 bases separated the two germline ends. Per germline, CDR1 SEHNR and CDR2 FQNEAQ (reference sequence). This CDR3 contains 16 residues.

The chain uses TRBV20-1 and TRBJ1-4, with TRBD1 matching over 10 bases. The CDR3 totals 14 residues. The V and J ends lost 3 bases and 4 bases, in that order; junction bases with no gene match: 2. Per the germline V gene, CDR1 is DFQATT and CDR2 is SNEGSKA (reference sequence). The CDR3 bases are TGCAGTGCTAGGACAGGGGGCCTTAATGAAAAACTGTTTTTT. This sequence encodes CSARTGGLNEKLFF.

Ten or more counts support this clonotype. J is TRBJ2-7 and V is TRBV5-1, with 10 nucleotides matching TRBD2. V lost 0 bases, J lost 2 bases, and 5 bases stayed unmatched. This CDR3 contains 16 residues. Germline V gene sequence: CDR1 SGHRS, CDR2 YFSETQ. For the CDR3, the DNA is TGCGCCAGCAGCTTGGTAGCGGGAGGAAGCACCTACGAGCAGTACTTC. It is translated as CASSLVAGGSTYEQYF.

This clonotype was detected many times. This rearrangement joins TRBV4-2 to TRBJ2-7; D is ambiguous. The germline gives CDR1 LGHNA, CDR2 YNFKEQ. Trimming removed 1 base at V and 3 bases at J, with 4 bases between. The CDR3 is made up of 12 amino acids. The CDR3 loop reads CASSQVSYEQYF. CDR3 DNA sequence: TGTGCCAGCAGCCAAGTCAGCTACGAGCAGTACTTC.

The V call is TRBV6-2 or TRBV6-3, the J call TRBJ1-4; unclear D gene. Per germline, CDR1 MNHEY and CDR2 SVGEGT. V lost 7 bases and J lost 6, with 12 bases in between. This CDR3 has 13 residues. The CDR3: CASTPYRDEKLFF. In DNA form, the CDR3 reads TGTGCCAGCACTCCTTATCGGGATGAAAAACTGTTTTTT.

This chain connects TRBV11-2 to TRBJ2-3, with D perhaps matching TRBD2 (6 bases). The V end was cut by 1 base, the J end by 3 bases, with 11 bases between. Germline V CDR1 and CDR2: SGHAT, FQNNGV. The CDR3 extends over 15 amino acids. Here the CDR3 DNA reads TGTGCCAGCAGCTTAGTGCGGGGTTTTACAGATACGCAGTATTTT. The encoded protein is CASSLVRGFTDTQYF.

This clonotype was detected many times. The chain is built from TRBV7-2 and TRBJ1-5; D remains unclear. Looked up from germline, CDR1 is SGHTA and CDR2 is FQGNSA. The CDR3 runs 15 residues. With 1 base removed from V and 4 bases from J, the gap between germline ends came to 11 bases. This chain's CDR3 is CASSLGQAENQPQHF. CDR3 DNA: TGTGCCAGCAGCTTAGGGCAGGCCGAGAATCAGCCCCAGCATTTT.

At least ten counts were recorded for this clonotype. The chain recombines TRBV20-1 with TRBJ2-7, with 12 bases fitting TRBD2. The junction had 2 bases not matched to a gene; V was cut back by 5 bases and J by 0 bases. Germline V gene lookup returns CDR1 DFQATT and CDR2 SNEGSKA (reference sequence). This CDR3 spans 14 amino acids. The CDR3 loop is CSAASGRASYEQYF. The CDR3 region has the DNA TGCAGTGCTGCTAGCGGGAGGGCCTCCTACGAGCAGTACTTC.

This clonotype was recorded a few times. V is TRBV12-3 or TRBV12-4 and J is TRBJ2-3; D is perhaps TRBD1 (6 bases). CDR3 size: 14 residues. With 5 bases removed from V and 0 bases from J, the gap between germline ends came to 9 bases. The CDR3 sequence is CASSHRESTDTQYF. The CDR3 DNA follows: TGTGCCAGCAGTCACAGGGAGAGCACAGATACGCAGTATTTT.

This clonotype was recorded many times. V usage is TRBV15 and J usage is TRBJ1-2, with D possibly matching TRBD1 (6 bases). Germline CDR1 reads LNHNV; CDR2 reads YYDKDF (reference sequence). The V end lost 6 bases, the J end lost 8 bases, and 19 bases lay between the germline ends. CDR3 length: 14 amino acids. The CDR3 DNA follows: TGTGCCACCAGGCCAGGGGAAGTAGATCTAGGCTACACCTTC. It is translated as CATRPGEVDLGYTF. The full variable domain, with the rest looked up from reference TRBV15 and TRBJ1-2, is DAMVIQNPRYQVTQFGKPVTLSCSQTLNHNVMYWYQQKSSQAPKLLFHYYDKDFNNEADTPDNFQSRRPNTSFCFLDIRSPGLGDTAMYLCATRPGEVDLGYTFGSGTRLTVV.